Below, 20 T cell receptor beta chains from the same sample are listed, as sequenced in a study of post-analysis software for immune sequencing data. Study-level points and caveats: Higher frequency in patients than in controls was seen for roughly five TRBV segments, with TRBV5-6, TRBV5-1 and TRBV20-1 among them.

Their antigens remain unidentified. Researchers reported that TCR beta cDNA libraries carried unique molecular identifiers. One entry per CDR3 protein, called by TCRdb with MiXCR from the PCR reads. This sample has 650,000 to 850,000 distinct CDR3 sequences, with around 50% found just once. Sequences were obtained from blood. These receptors were collected from a girl aged 10 to 17 with multiple sclerosis.

The chain links TRBV15 to TRBJ2-7; no firm D call. The CDR3 covers 15 residues. V dropped 2 bases and J dropped 0 bases, with 11 bases sitting between them. Germline V gene data show CDR1 as LNHNV and CDR2 as YYDKDF (reference sequence). CDR3 residues: CATSRLAGISYEQYF. The CDR3 nucleotides are TGTGCCACCAGCAGACTGGCAGGAATCTCCTACGAGCAGTACTTC.

This clonotype was counted between two and nine times. V usage is TRBV30 and J usage is TRBJ1-1; 7 bases match TRBD1. The CDR3 contains 12 residues. Germline CDR1 is GTSNPN and CDR2 is SVGIG (reference sequence). The V segment lost 4 bases and the J segment 6 bases; nucleotides outside the gene matches: 5. In DNA form, the CDR3 reads TGTGCCTGGATGAATGACAGGGCTGAAGCTTTCTTT. Residues: CAWMNDRAEAFF.

The chain carries TRBV20-1 and TRBJ2-1; D unresolved. Germline-derived CDR1 and CDR2 are DFQATT and SNEGSKA (reference sequence). The length of the CDR3 is 11 residues. Trimming stripped 4 bases from V and 7 bases from J, with 8 bases between. CDR3 sequence: CSATEKNEQFF. CDR3 bases: TGCAGTGCTACCGAAAAGAATGAGCAGTTCTTC.

The chain employs TRBV20-1 and TRBJ2-5, with 7 bases identical to TRBD2. V lost 7 bases and J lost 5; bases outside the gene matches: 7. The V gene's germline CDR1 is DFQATT and CDR2 SNEGSKA (reference sequence). This CDR3 comprises 12 residues. CDR3 residues: CSEGGPGETQYF. The DNA of the CDR3 is TGCAGTGAGGGAGGGCCGGGTGAGACCCAGTACTTC.

Written as DNA, the CDR3 is TGTGCCAGCAGCGTAGGTGAGCGGGGGGGAACCTACGAGCAGTACTTC. Protein sequence: CASSVGERGGTYEQYF. This chain connects TRBV9 to TRBJ2-7, with TRBD2 matching 10 bases. The V and J ends lost 0 bases and 2 bases, in that order; junction bases with no gene match: 5. This CDR3 comprises 16 residues. CDR1 is SGDLS and CDR2 is YYNGEE in the germline V gene. The full variable domain, with the rest looked up from reference TRBV9 and TRBJ2-7, is DSGVTQTPKHLITATGQRVTLRCSPRSGDLSVYWYQQSLDQGLQFLIQYYNGEERAKGNILERFSAQQFPDLHSELNLSSLELGDSALYFCASSVGERGGTYEQYFGPGTRLTVT.

The chain couples TRBV12-3 or TRBV12-4 to TRBJ1-4; no reliable D call. This CDR3 contains 13 residues. V was cut by 5 bases and J by 4 bases, with 8 bases left in between. The CDR3 nucleotides read TGTGCCAGCAGTCCCGTGGGTAATGAAAAACTGTTTTTT. Encoded protein: CASSPVGNEKLFF.

This clonotype has just a few counts. J is TRBJ1-1 and V is TRBV29-1; no firm D call. V was shortened by 6 bases and J by 1 base, with 15 bases between the two germline ends. This CDR3 is built from 14 residues. The V gene's germline CDR1 is SQVTM and CDR2 ANQGSEA. The CDR3 region has the DNA TGCAGCGTCGCGGACCTGGCAGGGAACACTGAAGCTTTCTTT. It is translated as CSVADLAGNTEAFF.

This clonotype came up a few times. The chain uses TRBV4-1 and TRBJ1-2, with TRBD1 as a possible D gene (5 bases). V lost 0 bases, J lost 2 bases, and 16 bases lay in between. This CDR3 has 17 amino acids. Germline V lookup: CDR1 MGHRA, CDR2 YSYEKL. CDR3 region: CASSQDLDRDKNYGYTF. The CDR3 bases are TGCGCCAGCAGCCAAGATCTCGACAGAGACAAGAACTATGGCTACACCTTC.

V and J are TRBV9 and TRBJ1-2, with D perhaps matching TRBD1 (5 bases). This CDR3 region has 16 residues. V shed 3 bases and J shed 1 base, with 16 bases lying between them. The germline CDR1 and CDR2 sequences are SGDLS and YYNGEE. The CDR3 here is CASSAPGAASNYGYTF. The DNA for the CDR3 is TGTGCCAGCAGCGCACCCGGGGCAGCGAGTAACTATGGCTACACCTTC.

This sequence joins TRBV12-3 or TRBV12-4 and TRBJ1-2; D unclear. Trimming left V 5 bases short and J 10 bases short, with 17 bases between. The CDR3 runs to 13 residues. The CDR3 loop reads CASSPGPGTVYTF. The CDR3 nucleotides read TGTGCCAGCAGTCCCGGGCCCGGTACGGTCTACACCTTC.

This rearrangement joins TRBV5-5 to TRBJ2-4; TRBD1 matches 9 bases. Near its end, the DNA agrees better with TRBJ2-7, so the J call may be wrong. CDR1 and CDR2 from the germline V gene are SGHKS and YYEKEE (reference sequence). This CDR3 has 15 residues. This chain's CDR3 is CASSLQGADYYEQYF. In DNA, the CDR3 is TGTGCCAGCAGCCTACAGGGGGCCGATTACTACGAGCAGTACTTC.

The chain links TRBV3-1 to TRBJ1-4; TRBD1 is a possible D gene (6 bases). Trimming cost V 1 base and J 6 bases, with 12 bases left between them. The CDR3 totals 15 residues. Germline lookup yields CDR1 LGHDT and CDR2 YNNKEL (reference sequence). CDR3 sequence (DNA): TGTGCCAGCAGCCAAGCACAGGGTATGGATGAAAAACTGTTTTTT. Protein: CASSQAQGMDEKLFF.

The chain uses TRBV6-5 and TRBJ2-6; D might be TRBD1 (6 bases). This CDR3 is built from 19 residues. From germline, CDR1 is MNHEY and CDR2 SVGAGI. V was cut by 2 bases and J by 0 bases, with 17 bases left in between. CDR3 in amino acids: CASSYTPGRGTSGANVLTF. The CDR3 nucleotides read TGTGCCAGCAGTTACACCCCGGGTAGGGGGACCTCTGGGGCCAACGTCCTGACTTTC.

The CDR3: CASSASTGANYGYTF. CDR3 coding DNA: TGTGCCAGCAGCGCATCGACAGGGGCTAACTATGGCTACACCTTC. The gene calls are TRBV5-6 and TRBJ1-2; TRBD1 matches at 8 bases. After removal of 4 bases from V and 0 bases from J, the junction contained 5 bases not matched to a gene. CDR1 and CDR2 from the germline V gene are SGHDT and YYEEEE. There are 15 residues in the CDR3.

The chain carries TRBV11-2 and TRBJ2-7, with D tentatively TRBD1 or TRBD2 (6 bases each). The germline gives CDR1 SGHAT, CDR2 FQNNGV. The CDR3 consists of 15 residues. V was pared by 1 base and J by 0 bases, with 10 bases between. CDR3 bases: TGTGCCAGCAGCTTAGTCGGGGGCCCCTCCTACGAGCAGTACTTC. It translates to CASSLVGGPSYEQYF.

This clonotype was seen a single time. The V gene is TRBV5-6, the J gene TRBJ2-5, with a tentative D call TRBD2 (5 bases). The germline gives CDR1 SGHDT, CDR2 YYEEEE. The ends were cut back, 5 bases at V and 11 bases at J, with 25 bases in the middle. The length of the CDR3 is 15 residues. The CDR3, as DNA: TGTGCCAGCAGGGCCGGAGGATCGGCCTTCAATGAGCAGTACTTC. Protein sequence: CASRAGGSAFNEQYF.

V gene TRBV29-1 combines with J gene TRBJ1-5; D perhaps matches TRBD1 (5 bases). This CDR3 has 15 residues. CDR1 is SQVTM, CDR2 ANQGSEA, per germline. Trimming shortened V by 7 bases and J by 1 base, and 17 bases separated the two germline ends. CDR3 region: CSAGDGHMSNQPQHF. The CDR3 nucleotides read TGCAGCGCTGGGGACGGGCACATGAGCAATCAGCCCCAGCATTTT.

The CDR3 here is CASSPAGREFGQYF. As DNA, the CDR3 is TGTGCCAGCAGTCCCGCCGGCAGGGAATTCGGGCAGTACTTC. This chain uses TRBV27 with TRBJ2-5, with D possibly TRBD1 on 5 matching bases. CDR1 is MNHEY and CDR2 is SMNVEV in the germline V gene (reference sequence). The V end lost 5 bases, the J end lost 11 bases, and 21 bases lay between the germline ends. This CDR3 comprises 14 residues.

This clonotype was seen more than once but under ten times. This rearrangement joins TRBV29-1 to TRBJ2-7, with 10 bases aligning to TRBD2. The J segment lost 4 bases and the V segment lost 4 bases, leaving 7 bases of the junction unmatched. Looked up from germline, CDR1 is SQVTM and CDR2 is ANQGSEA. The CDR3 consists of 14 residues. The CDR3 DNA reads TGCAGCGTTGTATCTAGCGGGAGCCTGTACGAGCAGTACTTC. Protein product: CSVVSSGSLYEQYF.

The chain has TRBV15 and TRBJ2-4, with a tentative D call TRBD1 (6 bases). The CDR3 consists of 15 residues. Trimming cost V 4 bases and J 4 bases, with 14 bases left between them. The germline V gene has CDR1 LNHNV and CDR2 YYDKDF (reference sequence). The CDR3 protein is CATSMLPTGKNIQYF. The CDR3, as DNA: TGTGCCACCAGCATGTTACCAACAGGGAAAAACATTCAGTACTTC.